A selection of T cell receptor beta chains follows, all from one sample in a study of PD-1 blockade in classical Hodgkin lymphoma. Profiled with immunoSEQ multiplex PCR; TCRdb holds only in-frame clones, not every one. Of about 29,000 clones listed, almost 90% are singletons. Sequencing was performed on CD8+ T cells from blood, taken at baseline. The receptors originated from a human donor with classical Hodgkin lymphoma. The CDR3 runs from the conserved cysteine through the conserved F or W.

v_call: TRBV10-2; cdr3_aa: CASIRRDGGSGELFF
v_call: TRBV2; cdr3_aa: CAILPSDTQYF
v_call: TRBV30; cdr3_aa: CGLSGNTIYF
v_call: TRBV27; cdr3_aa: CASSLTSGSYEQYF
v_call: TRBV5-6; cdr3_aa: CASSSGPNYGYTF
v_call: TRBV13; cdr3_aa: CASSIGTMWYGYTF
v_call: TRBV7-9; cdr3_aa: CASSSALAGGPNEQFF
v_call: TRBV27; cdr3_aa: CASSLDRGGNEKLFF
v_call: TRBV28; cdr3_aa: CASSGLREKLFF
v_call: TRBV5-6; cdr3_aa: CASSLGGYSNQPQHF
v_call: TRBV5-4; cdr3_aa: CASSLVLRPNTGELFF
v_call: TRBV6-5; cdr3_aa: CASSFAGSTGELFF
v_call: TRBV7-9; cdr3_aa: CASNRGGKETQYF
v_call: TRBV5-1; cdr3_aa: CASSLGAPGLASEQYF
v_call: TRBV27; cdr3_aa: CASSRGTSGNEKLFF
v_call: TRBV29-1; cdr3_aa: CSVEPRRLNYGYTF
v_call: TRBV5-1; cdr3_aa: CASGQGSYEQYF
v_call: TRBV7-8; cdr3_aa: CASSSRGLYSNQPQHF
v_call: TRBV19; cdr3_aa: CASSIGRDSSPLKDQPQHF
v_call: TRBV30; cdr3_aa: CAWSLVTGLEQYF
v_call: TRBV5-1; cdr3_aa: CASSGRTTGPYEQYF
v_call: TRBV19; cdr3_aa: CASSEASGIVYEQYF
v_call: TRBV5-6; cdr3_aa: CASSKGLAVQETQYF
v_call: TRBV27; cdr3_aa: CASRREGSNQPQHF
v_call: TRBV7-9; cdr3_aa: CASSTRTGATGELFF
v_call: TRBV11-2; cdr3_aa: CASRQTPGAASYNEQFF
v_call: TRBV11-2; cdr3_aa: CASSWQGTEQFF
v_call: TRBV9; cdr3_aa: CASSVDRDYGYTF
v_call: TRBV5-1; cdr3_aa: CASSLSSGAETQYF
v_call: TRBV5-6; cdr3_aa: CASSFRAGHEQYF
v_call: TRBV5-6; cdr3_aa: CASSLGGGELFF
v_call: TRBV10-3; cdr3_aa: CAISPGQDYEQYF
v_call: TRBV7-9; cdr3_aa: CASSLVAGGYEQYF
v_call: TRBV9; cdr3_aa: CASSVRESPYNEQFF
v_call: TRBV7-9; cdr3_aa: CAGRTGEAEAFF
v_call: TRBV4-1; cdr3_aa: CASSRGGAGVNYGYTF
v_call: TRBV7-6; cdr3_aa: CASSPGQGGYEQYF